Listed here is a single T cell receptor beta chain. Its antigen is unidentified. The data derive from a study of CXCR3-negative and CXCR3-positive naive CD8 T cells. Study conclusions and caveats: TRB CDR3 hydrophobicity was greater in CXCR3-positive naive cells than in CXCR3-negative naive cells.

The method, 5' RACE with UMI labels, was used to prepare the TRB cDNA libraries. TCRdb reworked the 5' RACE reads into one entry per CDR3 protein, no DNA. This specimen shows about 120,000 distinct CDR3 sequences; the ten leading clones hold approximately 0.51%. The sorter processed each CD8+ T cell subset in triplicate at hundreds of thousands of cells apiece. This CDR3 region has 15 residues. CDR1 SQVTM and CDR2 ANQGSEA come from the germline V gene. The J gene is TRBJ1-2, the V gene TRBV29-1; TCRdb lists TRBD1, though no DNA is available to test this call. The origin of this receptor is a human donor in good health. Some clones in this sample may be carry-over from other donors' samples. The material sequenced was naive CXCR3- CD8+ T cells from blood. Subset meaning: CD45RO-CCR7+CD27+CD95- naive CD8+ T cells lacking CXCR3 (TNR3-). The CDR3 reads CSVEDRLGQGGGYTF.